The subject of this entry is one T cell receptor beta chain. With 4 bases clipped from V and 6 bases from J, the junction kept 7 bases outside the gene matches. Germline loops: CDR1 KGHDR, CDR2 SFDVKD. The CDR3 sequence is 15 residues long. Original analysis: Estimates of nucleated cell counts were drawn from the amplification of reference gene primers. The data were produced by immunoSEQ multiplex PCR, yet TCRdb's version contains in-frame clones alone and is incomplete. The V and J calls and clone size are taken from that table; D and trimming were inferred from the DNA. The sample includes about 150,000 clones, over 70% seen only once; the top ten take approximately 18%. The sample belongs to a study of blood T cell repertoires in COVID-19. On the study more broadly: Collection of acute and convalescent COVID-19 samples took place in the United States, Italy and Spain. Sample material is recorded as cDNA or gDNA derived from T cells, B-cell-depleted T cells, or PBMCs.

This chain connects TRBV24-1 to TRBJ2-2, with 7 nucleotides matching TRBD1. The clonotype comes from a woman between 65 and 79 years old who had recovered from COVID-19. Specimen: peripheral blood. The CDR3, as DNA: TGTGCCACCAGTGACCCTGACAGGGTCCCCGGGGAGCTGTTTTTT. Encoded protein: CATSDPDRVPGELFF.